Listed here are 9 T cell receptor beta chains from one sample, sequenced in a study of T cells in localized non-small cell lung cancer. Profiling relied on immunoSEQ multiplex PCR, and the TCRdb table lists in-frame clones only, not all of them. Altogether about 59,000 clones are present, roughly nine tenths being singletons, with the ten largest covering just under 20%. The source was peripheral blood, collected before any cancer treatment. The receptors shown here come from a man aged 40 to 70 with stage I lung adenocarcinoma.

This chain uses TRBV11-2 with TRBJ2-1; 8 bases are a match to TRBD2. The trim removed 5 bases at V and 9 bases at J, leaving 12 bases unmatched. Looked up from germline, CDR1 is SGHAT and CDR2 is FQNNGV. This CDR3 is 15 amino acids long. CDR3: CASSERISGNIEQFF. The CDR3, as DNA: TGTGCCAGCAGCGAACGTATTAGCGGGAATATTGAGCAGTTCTTC.

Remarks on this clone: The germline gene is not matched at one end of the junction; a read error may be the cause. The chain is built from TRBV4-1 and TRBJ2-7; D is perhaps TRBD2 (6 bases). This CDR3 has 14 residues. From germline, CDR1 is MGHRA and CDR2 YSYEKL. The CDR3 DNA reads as TGCGCCAGCAGCCAAGGCAGGGACTCCCACGAGCAGTACTTC. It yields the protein CASSQGRDSHEQYF.

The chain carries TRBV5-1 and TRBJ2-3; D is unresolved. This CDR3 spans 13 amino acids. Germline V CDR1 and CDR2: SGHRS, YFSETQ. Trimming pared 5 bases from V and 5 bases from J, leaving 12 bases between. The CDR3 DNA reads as TGCGCCAGCAGGATGGAGCCACGAGATACGCAGTATTTT. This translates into CASRMEPRDTQYF.

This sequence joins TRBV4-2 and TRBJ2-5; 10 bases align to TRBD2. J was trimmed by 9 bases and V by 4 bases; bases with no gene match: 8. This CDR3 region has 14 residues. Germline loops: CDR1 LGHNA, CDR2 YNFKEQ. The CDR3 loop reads CASSRTSGDLAQYF. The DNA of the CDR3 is TGTGCCAGCAGCCGGACTAGCGGAGACCTCGCCCAGTACTTC.

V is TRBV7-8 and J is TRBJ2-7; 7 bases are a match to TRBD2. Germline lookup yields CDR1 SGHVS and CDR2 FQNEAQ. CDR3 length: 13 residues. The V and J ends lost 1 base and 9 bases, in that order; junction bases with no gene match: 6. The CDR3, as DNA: TGTGCCAGCAGCTTAGTGGGGCGGGAGAGGCAGTACTTC. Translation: CASSLVGRERQYF.

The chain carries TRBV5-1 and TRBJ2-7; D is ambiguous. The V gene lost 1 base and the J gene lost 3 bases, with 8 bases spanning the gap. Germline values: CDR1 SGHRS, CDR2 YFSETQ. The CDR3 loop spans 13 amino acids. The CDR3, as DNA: TGCGCCAGCAGCTTGAGGTGGGGCTACGAGCAGTACTTC. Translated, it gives CASSLRWGYEQYF.

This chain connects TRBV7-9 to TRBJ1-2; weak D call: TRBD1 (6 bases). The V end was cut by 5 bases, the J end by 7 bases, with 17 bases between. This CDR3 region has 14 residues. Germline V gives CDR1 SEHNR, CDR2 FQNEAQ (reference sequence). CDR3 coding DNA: TGTGCCAGCAGCCTTACCCCCGGGGGCGGTGGCTACACCTTC. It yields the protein CASSLTPGGGGYTF.

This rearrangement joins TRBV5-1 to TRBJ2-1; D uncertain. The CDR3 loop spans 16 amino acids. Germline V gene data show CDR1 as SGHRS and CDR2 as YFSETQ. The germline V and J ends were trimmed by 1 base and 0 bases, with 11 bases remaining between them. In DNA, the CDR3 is TGCGCCAGCAGCTTGTTTGCCAGCACCTCCTACAATGAGCAGTTCTTC. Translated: CASSLFASTSYNEQFF. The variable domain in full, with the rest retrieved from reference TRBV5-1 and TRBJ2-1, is KAGVTQTPRYLIKTRGQQVTLSCSPISGHRSVSWYQQTPGQGLQFLFEYFSETQRNKGNFPGRFSGRQFSNSRSEMNVSTLELGDSALYLCASSLFASTSYNEQFFGPGTRLTVL.

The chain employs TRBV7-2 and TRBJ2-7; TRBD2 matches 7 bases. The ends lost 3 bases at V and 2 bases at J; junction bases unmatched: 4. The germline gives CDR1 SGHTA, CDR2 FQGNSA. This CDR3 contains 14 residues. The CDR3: CASSFGTTAYEQYF. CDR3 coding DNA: TGTGCCAGCAGCTTTGGGACTACCGCCTACGAGCAGTACTTC.